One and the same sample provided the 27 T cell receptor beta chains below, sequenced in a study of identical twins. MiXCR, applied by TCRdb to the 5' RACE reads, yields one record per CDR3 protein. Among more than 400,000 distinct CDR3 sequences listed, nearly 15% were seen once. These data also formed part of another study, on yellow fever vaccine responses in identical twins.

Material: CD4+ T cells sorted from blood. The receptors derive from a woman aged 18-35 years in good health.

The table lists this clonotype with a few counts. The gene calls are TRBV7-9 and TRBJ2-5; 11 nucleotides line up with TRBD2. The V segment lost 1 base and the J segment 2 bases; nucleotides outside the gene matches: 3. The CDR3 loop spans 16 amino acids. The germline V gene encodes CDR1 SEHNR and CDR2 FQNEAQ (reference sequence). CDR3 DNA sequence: TGTGCCAGCAGCTTAGGACTAGCGGGGACTCAAGAGACCCAGTACTTC. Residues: CASSLGLAGTQETQYF.

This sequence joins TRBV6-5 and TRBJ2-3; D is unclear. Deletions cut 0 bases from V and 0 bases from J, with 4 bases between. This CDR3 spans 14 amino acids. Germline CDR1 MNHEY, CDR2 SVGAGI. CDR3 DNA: TGTGCCAGCAGTTACTCCCCCAGCACAGATACGCAGTATTTT. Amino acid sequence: CASSYSPSTDTQYF.

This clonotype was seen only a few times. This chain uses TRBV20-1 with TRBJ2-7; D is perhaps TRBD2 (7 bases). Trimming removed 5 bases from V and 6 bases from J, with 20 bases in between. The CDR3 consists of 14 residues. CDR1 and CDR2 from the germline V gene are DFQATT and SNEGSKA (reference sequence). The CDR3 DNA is TGCAGTGCTCAACCGGGGGGCGCGATTCCCGAGCAGTACGTC. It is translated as CSAQPGGAIPEQYV.

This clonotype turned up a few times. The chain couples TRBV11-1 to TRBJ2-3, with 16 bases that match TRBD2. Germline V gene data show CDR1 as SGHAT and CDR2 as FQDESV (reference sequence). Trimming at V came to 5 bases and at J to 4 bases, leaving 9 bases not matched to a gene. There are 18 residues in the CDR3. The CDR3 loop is CASSVGTSGRALADTQYF. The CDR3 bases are TGTGCCAGCAGCGTAGGGACTAGCGGGAGGGCCTTGGCAGATACGCAGTATTTT.

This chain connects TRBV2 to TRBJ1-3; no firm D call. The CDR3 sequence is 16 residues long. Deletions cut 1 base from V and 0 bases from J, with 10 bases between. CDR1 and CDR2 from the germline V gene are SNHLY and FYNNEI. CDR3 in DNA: TGTGCCAGCAGTGAAGGGAGACTGCGCTCTGGAAACACCATATATTTT. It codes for CASSEGRLRSGNTIYF.

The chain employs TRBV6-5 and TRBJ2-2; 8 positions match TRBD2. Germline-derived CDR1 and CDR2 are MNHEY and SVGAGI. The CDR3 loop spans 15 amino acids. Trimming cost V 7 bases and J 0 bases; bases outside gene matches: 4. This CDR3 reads CASIRLAPNTGELFF. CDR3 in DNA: TGTGCCAGCATTAGACTAGCGCCGAACACCGGGGAGCTGTTTTTT.

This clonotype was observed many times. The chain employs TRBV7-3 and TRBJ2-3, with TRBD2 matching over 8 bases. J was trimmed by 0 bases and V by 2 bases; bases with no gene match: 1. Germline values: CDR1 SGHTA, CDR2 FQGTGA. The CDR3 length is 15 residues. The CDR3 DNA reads TGTGCCAGCAGCTTATCTAGCGGGAGCACAGATACGCAGTATTTT. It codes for CASSLSSGSTDTQYF.

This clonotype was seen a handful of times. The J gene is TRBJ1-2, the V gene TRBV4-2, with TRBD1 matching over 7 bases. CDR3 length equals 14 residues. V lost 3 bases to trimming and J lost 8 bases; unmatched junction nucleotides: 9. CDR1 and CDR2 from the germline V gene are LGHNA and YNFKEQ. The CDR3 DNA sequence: TGTGCCAGCAGCCAGGCGACAGGGTGGGTCGGCTACACCTTC. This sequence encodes CASSQATGWVGYTF.

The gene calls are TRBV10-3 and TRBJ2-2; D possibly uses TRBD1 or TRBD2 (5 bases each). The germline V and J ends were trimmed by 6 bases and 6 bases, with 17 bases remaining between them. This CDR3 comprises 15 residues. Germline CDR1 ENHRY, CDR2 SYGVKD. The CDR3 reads CAISGDGGLAGELFF. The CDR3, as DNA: TGTGCCATCAGCGGGGACGGTGGATTGGCCGGGGAGCTGTTTTTT.

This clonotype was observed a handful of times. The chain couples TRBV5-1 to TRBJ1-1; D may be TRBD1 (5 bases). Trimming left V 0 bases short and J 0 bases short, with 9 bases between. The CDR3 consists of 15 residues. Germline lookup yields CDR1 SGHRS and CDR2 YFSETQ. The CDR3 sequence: CASSLEPGLNTEAFF. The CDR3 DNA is TGCGCCAGCAGCTTGGAGCCGGGGCTGAACACTGAAGCTTTCTTT.

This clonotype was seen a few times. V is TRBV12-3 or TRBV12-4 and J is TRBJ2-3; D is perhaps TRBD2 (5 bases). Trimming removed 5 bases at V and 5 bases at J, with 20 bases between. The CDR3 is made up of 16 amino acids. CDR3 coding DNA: TGTGCCAGCAGTGCTACCGGCCTCCCGGCGGGAGATACGCAGTATTTT. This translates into CASSATGLPAGDTQYF.

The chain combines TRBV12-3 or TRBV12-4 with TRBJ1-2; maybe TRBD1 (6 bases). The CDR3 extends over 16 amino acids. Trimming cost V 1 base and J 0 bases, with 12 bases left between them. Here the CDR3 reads CASSLEGGVSNYGYTF. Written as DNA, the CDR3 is TGTGCCAGCAGTTTAGAGGGGGGGGTTTCTAACTATGGCTACACCTTC.

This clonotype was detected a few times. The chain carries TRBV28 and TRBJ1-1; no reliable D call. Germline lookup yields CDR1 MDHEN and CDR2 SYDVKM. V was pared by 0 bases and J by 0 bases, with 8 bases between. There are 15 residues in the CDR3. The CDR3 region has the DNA TGTGCCAGCAGTTTATGGGCAGAATTGAACACTGAAGCTTTCTTT. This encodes CASSLWAELNTEAFF.

The CDR3 region has the DNA TGCAGTGCCGGGGGGGACAGATACCGCCAAGAGACCCAGTACTTC. Amino acids: CSAGGDRYRQETQYF. This chain uses TRBV20-1 with TRBJ2-5; D may be TRBD2 (8 bases). Germline V gives CDR1 DFQATT, CDR2 SNEGSKA (reference sequence). The CDR3 sequence is 15 residues long. Trimming removed 6 bases from V and 1 base from J, with 18 bases in between.

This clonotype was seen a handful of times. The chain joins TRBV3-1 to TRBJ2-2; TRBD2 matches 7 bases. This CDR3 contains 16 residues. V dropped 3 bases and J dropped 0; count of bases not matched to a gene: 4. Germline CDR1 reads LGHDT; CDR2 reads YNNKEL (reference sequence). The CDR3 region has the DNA TGTGCCAGCAGCCAGCCTGGGACTACGAACACCGGGGAGCTGTTTTTT. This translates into CASSQPGTTNTGELFF.

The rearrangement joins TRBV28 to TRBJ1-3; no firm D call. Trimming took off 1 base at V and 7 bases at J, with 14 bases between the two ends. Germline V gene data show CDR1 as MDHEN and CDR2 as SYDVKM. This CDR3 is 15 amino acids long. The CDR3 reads CASSLLVGVSNTIYF. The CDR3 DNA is TGTGCCAGCAGTTTATTGGTCGGGGTGTCGAACACCATATATTTT.

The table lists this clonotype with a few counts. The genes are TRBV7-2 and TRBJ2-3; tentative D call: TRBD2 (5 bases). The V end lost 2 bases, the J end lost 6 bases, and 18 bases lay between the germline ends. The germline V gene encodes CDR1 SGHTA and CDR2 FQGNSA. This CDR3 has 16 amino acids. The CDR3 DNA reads TGTGCCAGCAGCTTATGGAGCGGACTCAATTGGGATACGCAGTATTTT. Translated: CASSLWSGLNWDTQYF. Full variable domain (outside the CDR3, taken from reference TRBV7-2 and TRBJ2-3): GAGVSQSPSNKVTEKGKDVELRCDPISGHTALYWYRQSLGQGLEFLIYFQGNSAPDKSGLPSDRFSAERTGGSVSTLTIQRTQQEDSAVYLCASSLWSGLNWDTQYFGPGTRLTVL.

The CDR3 sequence is CASSSGLAGPSTDTQYF. DNA for the CDR3: TGTGCCAGCAGCTCGGGACTAGCGGGGCCCAGCACAGATACGCAGTATTTT. This sequence joins TRBV7-8 and TRBJ2-3; 13 nucleotides align to TRBD2. V lost 4 bases and J lost 0; bases outside the gene matches: 4. Germline assignment: CDR1 SGHVS and CDR2 FQNEAQ. CDR3 size: 17 residues.

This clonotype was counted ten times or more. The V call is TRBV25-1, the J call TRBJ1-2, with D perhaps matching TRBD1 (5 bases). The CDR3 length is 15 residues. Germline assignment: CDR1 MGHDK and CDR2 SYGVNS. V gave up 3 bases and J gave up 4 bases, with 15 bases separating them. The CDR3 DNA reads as TGTGCCAGCAGTGACCCCAGGGAGGTTGTCTATGGCTACACCTTC. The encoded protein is CASSDPREVVYGYTF.

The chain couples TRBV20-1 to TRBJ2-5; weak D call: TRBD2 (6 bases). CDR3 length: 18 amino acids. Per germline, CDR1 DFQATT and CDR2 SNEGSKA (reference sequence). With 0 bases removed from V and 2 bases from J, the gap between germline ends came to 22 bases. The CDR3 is CSARDSTRALRGQETQYF. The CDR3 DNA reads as TGCAGTGCTAGAGATTCGACACGTGCCCTCCGGGGGCAAGAGACCCAGTACTTC.

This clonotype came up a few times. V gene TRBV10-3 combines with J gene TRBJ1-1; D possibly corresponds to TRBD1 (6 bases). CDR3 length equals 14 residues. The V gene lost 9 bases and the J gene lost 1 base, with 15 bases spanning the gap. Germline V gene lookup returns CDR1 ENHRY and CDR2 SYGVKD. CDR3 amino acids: CAMSGQRENTEAFF. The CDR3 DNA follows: TGTGCCATGTCGGGACAACGAGAGAACACTGAAGCTTTCTTT.

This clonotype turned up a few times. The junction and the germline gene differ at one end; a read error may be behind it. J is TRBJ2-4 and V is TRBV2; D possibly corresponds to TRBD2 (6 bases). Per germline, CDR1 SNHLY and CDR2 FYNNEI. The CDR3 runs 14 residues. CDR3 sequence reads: CASSVRGLKSIQYF. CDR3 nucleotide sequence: TGTGCCAGCAGTGTGCGGGGCTTAAAAAGCATTCAGTACTTC.

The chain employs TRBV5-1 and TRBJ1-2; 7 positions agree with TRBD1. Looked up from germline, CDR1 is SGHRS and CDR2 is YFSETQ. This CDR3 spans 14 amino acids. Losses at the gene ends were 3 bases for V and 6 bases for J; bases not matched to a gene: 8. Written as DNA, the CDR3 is TGCGCCAGCAGCTCACGACAGGGTAATCATGGCTACACCTTC. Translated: CASSSRQGNHGYTF.

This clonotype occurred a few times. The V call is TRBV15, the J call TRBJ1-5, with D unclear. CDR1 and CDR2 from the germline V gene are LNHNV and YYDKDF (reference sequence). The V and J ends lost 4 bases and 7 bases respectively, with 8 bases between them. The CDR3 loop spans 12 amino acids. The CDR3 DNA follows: TGTGCCACCAGCAATAGGGAGCAGCCCCAGCATTTT. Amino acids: CATSNREQPQHF.

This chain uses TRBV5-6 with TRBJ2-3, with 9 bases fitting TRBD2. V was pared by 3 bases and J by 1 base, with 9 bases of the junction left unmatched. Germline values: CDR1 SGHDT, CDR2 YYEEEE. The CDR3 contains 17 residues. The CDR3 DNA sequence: TGTGCCAGCAGCTCCGAGAGTGCGGGAGGGCGCACAGATACGCAGTATTTT. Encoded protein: CASSSESAGGRTDTQYF.

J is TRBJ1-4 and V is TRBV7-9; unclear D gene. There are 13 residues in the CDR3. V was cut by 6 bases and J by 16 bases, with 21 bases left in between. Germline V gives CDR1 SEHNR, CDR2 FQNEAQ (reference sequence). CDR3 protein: CASSSTPLQESFF. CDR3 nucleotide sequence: TGTGCCAGCAGTTCCACCCCGTTGCAGGAGTCGTTTTTT.

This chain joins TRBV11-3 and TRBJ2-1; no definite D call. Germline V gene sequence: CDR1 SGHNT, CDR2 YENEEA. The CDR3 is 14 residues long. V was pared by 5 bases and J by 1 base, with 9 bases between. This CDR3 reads CASSPASSYNEQFF. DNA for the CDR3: TGTGCCAGCAGCCCTGCGTCATCCTACAATGAGCAGTTCTTC.